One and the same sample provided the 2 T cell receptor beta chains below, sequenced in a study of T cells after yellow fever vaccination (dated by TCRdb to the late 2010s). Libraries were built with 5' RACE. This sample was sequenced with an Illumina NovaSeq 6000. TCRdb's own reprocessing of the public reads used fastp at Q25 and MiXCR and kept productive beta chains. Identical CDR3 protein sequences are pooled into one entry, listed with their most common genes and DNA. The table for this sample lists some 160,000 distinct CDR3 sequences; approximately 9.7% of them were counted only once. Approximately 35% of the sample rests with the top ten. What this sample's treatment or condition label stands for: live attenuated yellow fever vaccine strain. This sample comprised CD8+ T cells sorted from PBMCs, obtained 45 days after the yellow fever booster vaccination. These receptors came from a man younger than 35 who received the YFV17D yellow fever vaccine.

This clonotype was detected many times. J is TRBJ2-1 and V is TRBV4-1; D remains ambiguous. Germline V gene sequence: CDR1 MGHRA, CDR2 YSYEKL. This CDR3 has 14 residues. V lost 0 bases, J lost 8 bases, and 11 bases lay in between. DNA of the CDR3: TGCGCCAGCAGCCAAGAAATGACCTGGGATGAGCAGTTCTTC. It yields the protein CASSQEMTWDEQFF.

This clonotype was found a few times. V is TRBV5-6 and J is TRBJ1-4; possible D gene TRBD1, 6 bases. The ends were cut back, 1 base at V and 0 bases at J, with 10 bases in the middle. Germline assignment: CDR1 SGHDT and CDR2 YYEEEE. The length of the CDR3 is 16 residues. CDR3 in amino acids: CASSLLQGTTNEKLFF. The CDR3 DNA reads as TGTGCCAGCAGCTTGTTGCAGGGGACAACTAATGAAAAACTGTTTTTT.